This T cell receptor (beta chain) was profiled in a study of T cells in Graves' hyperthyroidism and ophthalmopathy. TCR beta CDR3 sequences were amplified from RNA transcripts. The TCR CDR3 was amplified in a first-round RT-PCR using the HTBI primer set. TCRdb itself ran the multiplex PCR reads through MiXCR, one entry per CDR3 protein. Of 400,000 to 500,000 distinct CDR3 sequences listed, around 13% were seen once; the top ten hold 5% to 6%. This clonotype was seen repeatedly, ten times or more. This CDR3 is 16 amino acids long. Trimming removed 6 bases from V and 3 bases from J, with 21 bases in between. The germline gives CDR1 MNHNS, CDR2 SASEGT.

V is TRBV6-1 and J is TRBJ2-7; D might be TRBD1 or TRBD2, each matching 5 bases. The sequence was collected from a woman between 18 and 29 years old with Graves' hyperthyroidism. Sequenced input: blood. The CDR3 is CASSMLRFWGRYEQYF. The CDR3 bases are TGTGCCAGCAGCATGCTAAGATTTTGGGGACGCTACGAGCAGTACTTC.